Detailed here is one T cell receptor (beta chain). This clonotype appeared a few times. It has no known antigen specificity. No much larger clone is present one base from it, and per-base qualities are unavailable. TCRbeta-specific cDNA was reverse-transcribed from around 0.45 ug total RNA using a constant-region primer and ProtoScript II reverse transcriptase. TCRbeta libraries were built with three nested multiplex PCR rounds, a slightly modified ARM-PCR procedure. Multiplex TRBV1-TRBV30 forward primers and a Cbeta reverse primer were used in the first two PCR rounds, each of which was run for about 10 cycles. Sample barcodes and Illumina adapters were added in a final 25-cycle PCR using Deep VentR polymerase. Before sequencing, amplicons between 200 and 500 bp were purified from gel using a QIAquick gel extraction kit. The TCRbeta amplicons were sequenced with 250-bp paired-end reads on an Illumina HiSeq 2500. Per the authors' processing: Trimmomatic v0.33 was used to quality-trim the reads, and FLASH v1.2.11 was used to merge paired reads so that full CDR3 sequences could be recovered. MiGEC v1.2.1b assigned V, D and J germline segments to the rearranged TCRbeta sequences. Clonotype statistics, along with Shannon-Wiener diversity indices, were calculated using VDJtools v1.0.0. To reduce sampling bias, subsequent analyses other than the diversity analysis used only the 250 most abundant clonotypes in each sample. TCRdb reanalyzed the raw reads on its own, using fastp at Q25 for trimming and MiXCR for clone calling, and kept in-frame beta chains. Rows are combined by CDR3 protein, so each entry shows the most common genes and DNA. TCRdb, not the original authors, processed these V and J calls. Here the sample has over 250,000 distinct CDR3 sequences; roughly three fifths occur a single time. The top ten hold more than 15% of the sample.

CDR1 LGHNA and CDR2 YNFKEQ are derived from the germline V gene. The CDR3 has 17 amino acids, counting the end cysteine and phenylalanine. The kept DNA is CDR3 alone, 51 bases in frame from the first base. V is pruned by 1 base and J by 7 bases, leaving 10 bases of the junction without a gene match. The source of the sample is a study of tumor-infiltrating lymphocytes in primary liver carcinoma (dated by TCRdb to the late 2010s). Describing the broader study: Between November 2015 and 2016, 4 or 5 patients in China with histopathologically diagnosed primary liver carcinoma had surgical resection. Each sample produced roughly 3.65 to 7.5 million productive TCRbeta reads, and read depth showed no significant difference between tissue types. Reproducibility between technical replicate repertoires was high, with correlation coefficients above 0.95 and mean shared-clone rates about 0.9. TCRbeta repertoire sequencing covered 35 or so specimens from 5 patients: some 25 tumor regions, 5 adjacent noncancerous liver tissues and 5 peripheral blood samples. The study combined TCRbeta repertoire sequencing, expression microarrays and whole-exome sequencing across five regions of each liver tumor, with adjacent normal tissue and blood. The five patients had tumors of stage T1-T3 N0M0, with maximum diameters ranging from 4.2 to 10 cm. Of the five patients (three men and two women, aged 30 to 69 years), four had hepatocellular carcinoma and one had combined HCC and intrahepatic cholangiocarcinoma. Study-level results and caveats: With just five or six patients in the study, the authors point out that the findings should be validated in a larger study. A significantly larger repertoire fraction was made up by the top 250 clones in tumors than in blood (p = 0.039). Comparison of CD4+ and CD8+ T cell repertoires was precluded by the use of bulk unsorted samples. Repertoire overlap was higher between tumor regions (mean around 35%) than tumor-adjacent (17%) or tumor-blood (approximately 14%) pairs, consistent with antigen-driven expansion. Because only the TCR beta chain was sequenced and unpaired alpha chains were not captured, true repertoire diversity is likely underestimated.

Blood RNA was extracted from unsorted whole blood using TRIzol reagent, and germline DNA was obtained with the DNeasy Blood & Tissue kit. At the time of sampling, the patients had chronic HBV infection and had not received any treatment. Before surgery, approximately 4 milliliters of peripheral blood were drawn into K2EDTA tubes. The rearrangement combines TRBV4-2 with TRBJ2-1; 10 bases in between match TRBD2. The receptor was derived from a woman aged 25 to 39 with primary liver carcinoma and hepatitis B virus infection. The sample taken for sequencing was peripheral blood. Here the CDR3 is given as CASSQVPTSGPENEQFF. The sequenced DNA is TGTGCCAGCAGCCAAGTGCCGACTAGCGGGCCCGAGAATGAGCAGTTCTTC.